The 9 T cell receptor beta chains in this list originate from one sample, sequenced in a study of identical twins. A single record per CDR3 protein comes from TCRdb applying MiXCR to the 5' RACE reads. Of about 460,000 distinct CDR3 sequences in the sample, more than 13% were seen once. The data also belong to a second study, concerning yellow fever vaccine responses in identical twins.

Sequencing was performed on CD4+ T cells sorted from blood. The origin of the receptors is a woman aged 18-29 years in good health.

This clonotype was found a few times. The CDR3 DNA sequence: TGCGCCAGCAGCCAATACCTAGCGGGAGATACCTACGAGCAGTACTTC. Protein: CASSQYLAGDTYEQYF. The rearrangement uses TRBV4-3 and TRBJ2-7; 10 positions agree with TRBD2. The CDR3 length is 16 residues. The germline gives CDR1 LGHNA, CDR2 YSLEER. The V gene end was trimmed by 2 bases and the J gene end by 2 bases; junction bases not matched to a gene: 6.

In nucleotides, the CDR3 is TGTGCCAGCAGCCAGCGGGAGTCAGATACGCAGTATTTT. This encodes CASSQRESDTQYF. The J gene is TRBJ2-3, the V gene TRBV28; 8 nucleotides align to TRBD2. The CDR3 contains 13 residues. V trimming: 6 bases; J trimming: 4 bases; junction bases outside the gene matches: 3. Germline V gives CDR1 MDHEN, CDR2 SYDVKM.

The chain has TRBV5-1 and TRBJ2-3; tentatively, D is TRBD2 (7 bases). CDR1 is SGHRS, CDR2 YFSETQ, per germline. Trimming left V 7 bases short and J 2 bases short, with 17 bases between. The CDR3 has 15 residues. The chain's CDR3 is CASRGGAGPTDTQYF. In nucleotides, the CDR3 is TGCGCCAGCCGTGGGGGGGCCGGGCCCACAGATACGCAGTATTTT.

The J gene is TRBJ2-3, the V gene TRBV10-3; 8 bases are shared with TRBD1. The V and J ends lost 6 bases and 6 bases, in that order; junction bases with no gene match: 8. This CDR3 spans 14 amino acids. Germline values: CDR1 ENHRY, CDR2 SYGVKD. The CDR3 sequence: CAISPGQGRDTQYF. In DNA form, the CDR3 reads TGTGCCATCAGCCCCGGACAGGGTCGGGATACGCAGTATTTT.

The chain joins TRBV12-3 or TRBV12-4 to TRBJ2-1; possibly TRBD1 or TRBD2 for D (6 bases each). Trimming pared 6 bases from V and 0 bases from J, leaving 18 bases between. The CDR3 covers 17 residues. This CDR3 reads CASSRLGGVASYNEQFF. In DNA form, the CDR3 reads TGTGCCAGCAGCCGACTGGGGGGCGTCGCCTCCTACAATGAGCAGTTCTTC.

This clonotype was seen more than once but under ten times. The V and J genes are TRBV6-5 and TRBJ2-6; D ambiguous. Trimming took off 0 bases at V and 0 bases at J, with 6 bases between the two ends. The CDR3 sequence is 16 residues long. Germline V gene sequence: CDR1 MNHEY, CDR2 SVGAGI. CDR3 in amino acids: CASSYSGSSGANVLTF. The CDR3 region has the DNA TGTGCCAGCAGTTACTCGGGCAGCTCTGGGGCCAACGTCCTGACTTTC.

A few counts support this clonotype. This chain links TRBV12-3 or TRBV12-4 with TRBJ1-4; D gene ambiguous. With 5 bases removed from V and 0 bases from J, the gap between germline ends came to 10 bases. This CDR3 has 15 residues. CDR3 sequence: CASSPRAATNEKLFF. The CDR3 DNA reads as TGTGCCAGCAGTCCCCGGGCCGCAACTAATGAAAAACTGTTTTTT.

The chain employs TRBV11-2 and TRBJ2-7; 8 bases map to TRBD1. This CDR3 comprises 19 residues. With V trimmed by 4 bases and J by 0 bases, 17 bases remained unmatched. Germline-derived CDR1 and CDR2 are SGHAT and FQNNGV. The CDR3 is CASSSLWDLTGQVSYEQYF. The CDR3 region has the DNA TGTGCCAGCAGCTCCTTATGGGACCTCACGGGACAGGTCTCCTACGAGCAGTACTTC.

This chain joins TRBV20-1 and TRBJ2-7; tentatively, D is TRBD1 or TRBD2 (5 bases each). Germline V CDR1 and CDR2: DFQATT, SNEGSKA (reference sequence). V lost 6 bases and J 3 bases, leaving 15 bases between the germline ends. There are 13 residues in the CDR3. The CDR3 region is CSARDGANYEQYF. The CDR3 DNA reads TGCAGTGCCCGAGACGGGGCTAACTACGAGCAGTACTTC.